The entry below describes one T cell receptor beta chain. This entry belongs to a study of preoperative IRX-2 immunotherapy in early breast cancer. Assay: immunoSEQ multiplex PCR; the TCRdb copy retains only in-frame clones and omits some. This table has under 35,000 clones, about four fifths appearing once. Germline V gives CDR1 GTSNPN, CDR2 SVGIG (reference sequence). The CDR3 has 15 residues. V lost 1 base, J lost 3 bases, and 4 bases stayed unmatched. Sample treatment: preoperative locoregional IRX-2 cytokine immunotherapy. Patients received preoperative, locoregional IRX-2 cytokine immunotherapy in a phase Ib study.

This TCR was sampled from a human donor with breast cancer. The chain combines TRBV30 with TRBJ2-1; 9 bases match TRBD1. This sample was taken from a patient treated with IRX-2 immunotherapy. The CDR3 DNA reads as TGTGCCTGGAGTGGGTGGACAGGGGACTACAATGAGCAGTTCTTC. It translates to CAWSGWTGDYNEQFF.